This T cell receptor (beta chain) was recovered during a study of blood T cell repertoires in COVID-19. The assay was immunoSEQ multiplex PCR, and TCRdb's table has in-frame clones only and misses some. This table has some 300,000 clones, roughly 87% appearing once. The CDR3 is 14 amino acids. With V trimmed by 3 bases and J by 6 bases, 4 bases remained unmatched. CDR1 and CDR2 (germline): KGHDR, SFDVKD. The study recruited people aged 18 to 89 years across more than 20 US areas. The gene calls are TRBV24-1 and TRBJ1-5; 7 bases are shared with TRBD1. Sequencing used PBMCs or T cells enriched from blood (not recorded which). The clonotype was recovered from a woman aged 25 to 45 who had recovered from COVID-19. Here the CDR3 reads CATSDPGQFQPQHF. CDR3 DNA sequence: TGTGCCACCAGTGATCCGGGACAGTTTCAGCCCCAGCATTTT.